This TCR beta chain comes out of a study of shared clonotypes between healthy human individuals. Study conclusions and caveats: It was expected that sequencing depth would affect clonotype sharing among donors. Generally, naive subsets (rather than memory subsets) showed larger estimated richness.

In the original processing: ImmunoSEQ supplied junction-only sequences lacking quality scores, so filtering was different. The table came from immunoSEQ multiplex PCR; TCRdb's copy has only in-frame clones and leaves some out. V, J and clone size derive from that table, while D and trimming were established from the DNA sequence. The repertoire holds more than 2 million clones, with about 94% as singletons. Positively selected for CCR7, the CD45RO-negative cells used as naive CD8 cells excluded terminally differentiated effector memory CD45RA+ cells. None of the donors, who were healthy HIV-negative adults, had recently had acute infections or vaccinations. The CDR3 runs 13 residues. Of note for this clone: The antigen remains undetermined.

This receptor was taken from a man in his late teens or twenties in good health. Some clones in this sample may be carry-over from other donors' samples. V usage is TRBV12-2 and J usage is TRBJ1-1. TRBV12-2 is labeled a pseudogene. Sequences were obtained from naive CD8+ T cells from PBMCs. CDR3 loop: CASRPRPGTEAFF. For the CDR3, the DNA is TGTGCAAGTCGCCCAAGGCCGGGTACTGAAGCTTTCTTT.